Sequencing of this T cell receptor (beta chain) was carried out in a study of blood T cell repertoires in COVID-19. Clones were sequenced by immunoSEQ multiplex PCR, and TCRdb holds only the in-frame ones, with some missing. The sample includes around 59,000 clones, 81% of them seen just once. This clone was observed a single time. V was clipped by 5 bases and J by 8 bases, with 19 bases between them. CDR3 length: 15 amino acids. Germline loops: CDR1 SEHNR, CDR2 FQNEAQ (reference sequence). The TCR originated in a woman at least 80 years old with active or convalescent COVID-19. Sequences were obtained from peripheral blood. The chain couples TRBV7-9 to TRBJ2-1; D may be TRBD2 (6 bases). CDR3 residues: CASSRWTTPGDEQFF. The CDR3 nucleotides are TGTGCCAGCAGCCGATGGACTACCCCCGGCGATGAGCAGTTCTTC. Full variable domain (missing parts from reference TRBV7-9 and TRBJ2-1): DTGVSQNPRHKITKRGQNVTFRCDPISEHNRLYWYRQTLGQGPEFLTYFQNEAQLEKSRLLSDRFSAERPKGSFSTLEIQRTEQGDSAMYLCASSRWTTPGDEQFFGPGTRLTVL.